These 18 T cell receptor beta chains originate from one sample sequenced in a study of T cell changes during pregnancy in multiple sclerosis. Assay used: immunoSEQ multiplex PCR; TCRdb lists only in-frame clones, some missing. The table lists about 30,000 clones, 85% to 95% of them singletons. Sequences were derived from CD8+ T cells from peripheral blood mononuclear cells, sampled before pregnancy. These TCRs come from a female donor with multiple sclerosis, enrolled in a pregnancy study.

The CDR3 is CSAVGYNEQFF. Written as DNA, the CDR3 is TGCAGCGCGGTCGGCTACAATGAGCAGTTCTTC. The gene calls are TRBV29-1 and TRBJ2-1; D gene ambiguous. The V gene lost 7 bases and the J gene lost 3 bases, with 7 bases spanning the gap. CDR3 size: 11 residues. In germline, CDR1 is SQVTM, CDR2 ANQGSEA.

The genes are TRBV11-2 and TRBJ1-1; D unresolved. In germline, CDR1 is SGHAT, CDR2 FQNNGV. The CDR3 is 13 amino acids. Trimming took 4 bases from V and 8 from J, leaving 14 bases between them. The CDR3 sequence is CASSSLTRSEAFF. The CDR3 DNA sequence: TGTGCCAGCAGCTCGCTAACGAGGTCCGAAGCTTTCTTT.

The gene calls are TRBV30 and TRBJ1-1; D perhaps matches TRBD1 (6 bases). There are 13 residues in the CDR3. V was trimmed by 5 bases and J by 0 bases, leaving 10 bases between them. Germline CDR1 is GTSNPN and CDR2 is SVGIG (reference sequence). The CDR3 DNA sequence: TGTGCCTGGGAACAGGGAGTGAACACTGAAGCTTTCTTT. It specifies CAWEQGVNTEAFF.

The chain joins TRBV11-2 to TRBJ2-1; 9 bases match TRBD2. V was clipped by 5 bases and J by 2 bases; unmatched bases: 7. The CDR3 loop spans 16 amino acids. Germline V lookup: CDR1 SGHAT, CDR2 FQNNGV. CDR3 DNA: TGTGCCAGCAGCGGCGGGGGGGGAGATACCTACAATGAGCAGTTCTTC. Its protein product is CASSGGGGDTYNEQFF.

V usage is TRBV27 and J usage is TRBJ1-1; 8 bases match TRBD1. Germline CDR1 MNHEY, CDR2 SMNVEV (reference sequence). This CDR3 region has 12 residues. V shed 6 bases, J shed 8 bases, and the junction held 5 bases outside the gene matches. CDR3 DNA: TGTGCCAGCAGGGACAGGGCTGGGGAAGCTTTCTTT. Translating it yields CASRDRAGEAFF.

This chain uses TRBV6-6 with TRBJ1-1; no clear D. The CDR3 runs 13 residues. The germline V and J ends were trimmed by 5 bases and 6 bases, with 13 bases remaining between them. Germline lookup yields CDR1 MNHNY and CDR2 SVGAGI (reference sequence). The CDR3: CASSEGREAEAFF. Here the CDR3 DNA reads TGTGCCAGCAGTGAGGGTCGGGAGGCTGAAGCTTTCTTT.

The chain is built from TRBV5-1 and TRBJ1-4, with TRBD1 identical over 8 bases. CDR1 and CDR2 (germline): SGHRS, YFSETQ. The CDR3 contains 16 residues. The V gene end was trimmed by 4 bases and the J gene end by 0 bases; junction bases not matched to a gene: 5. CDR3 DNA sequence: TGCGCCAGCAGCCTTGACAGGGGTGCAACTAATGAAAAACTGTTTTTT. Translation: CASSLDRGATNEKLFF.

CDR3 coding DNA: TGCGCCAGCAGCTTAAAAGGGGCTAGCGGGAGGACAGATACGCAGTATTTT. The encoded protein is CASSLKGASGRTDTQYF. The chain couples TRBV4-1 to TRBJ2-3; TRBD2 aligns across 11 bases. V shed 5 bases, J shed 3 bases, and the junction held 10 bases outside the gene matches. The CDR3 is made up of 17 amino acids. In germline, CDR1 is MGHRA, CDR2 YSYEKL.

The chain carries TRBV5-1 and TRBJ2-5, with 9 bases matching TRBD2. CDR1 and CDR2 (germline): SGHRS, YFSETQ. This CDR3 region has 19 residues. V shed 0 bases and J 4 bases; nucleotides not matched to a gene: 16. CDR3 nucleotide sequence: TGCGCCAGCAGCTTGGCTTCGAAGCGGGAGGTAGTTTTCGGAGAGACCCAGTACTTC. This codes for CASSLASKREVVFGETQYF.

There are a few counts of this clone. This chain links TRBV6-5 with TRBJ2-7; possible D gene TRBD2, 6 bases. CDR1 is MNHEY and CDR2 is SVGAGI in the germline V gene. Trimming left V 0 bases short and J 0 bases short, with 12 bases between. CDR3 size: 16 residues. Here the CDR3 reads CASSYSVAVSSYEQYF. CDR3 nucleotide sequence: TGTGCCAGCAGTTACTCAGTAGCGGTGAGCTCCTACGAGCAGTACTTC.

This clone was detected only once. This chain links TRBV14 with TRBJ2-3, with D tentatively TRBD2 (6 bases). The CDR3 runs 15 residues. Germline CDR1 and CDR2: SGHDN and FVKESK. Trimming removed 1 base at V and 0 bases at J, with 8 bases between. The CDR3, as DNA: TGTGCCAGCAGCCAAGGGCTAGCGAGCACAGATACGCAGTATTTT. Amino acids: CASSQGLASTDTQYF.

The chain joins TRBV5-1 to TRBJ2-7; D might be TRBD1 (5 bases). Germline CDR1 is SGHRS and CDR2 is YFSETQ. V lost 0 bases to trimming and J lost 3 bases, with 7 bases between them. The CDR3 spans 13 residues. The CDR3 loop is CASSLDDSYEQYF. Written as DNA, the CDR3 is TGCGCCAGCAGCTTGGATGACAGCTACGAGCAGTACTTC.

V is TRBV19 and J is TRBJ1-5, with D tentatively TRBD1 (6 bases). CDR3 length: 15 residues. Germline CDR1 reads LNHDA; CDR2 reads SQIVND (reference sequence). The V end was cut by 3 bases, the J end by 0 bases, with 9 bases between. CDR3 in DNA: TGTGCCAGTAGTATGGGACACTATAGCAATCAGCCCCAGCATTTT. Protein: CASSMGHYSNQPQHF.

The rearrangement joins TRBV15 to TRBJ1-1; D unclear. Germline V gene lookup returns CDR1 LNHNV and CDR2 YYDKDF (reference sequence). The CDR3 spans 14 residues. The ends were cut back, 1 base at V and 3 bases at J, with 9 bases in the middle. In DNA form, the CDR3 reads TGTGCCACCAGCAGAGTTGGAGTAGACACTGAAGCTTTCTTT. Protein sequence: CATSRVGVDTEAFF. Full variable domain (outside the CDR3, taken from reference TRBV15 and TRBJ1-1): DAMVIQNPRYQVTQFGKPVTLSCSQTLNHNVMYWYQQKSSQAPKLLFHYYDKDFNNEADTPDNFQSRRPNTSFCFLDIRSPGLGDTAMYLCATSRVGVDTEAFFGQGTRLTVV.

This clone was observed once. CDR3 protein: CAIPGDPNEQFF. The CDR3 region has the DNA TGTGCCATACCGGGAGACCCCAATGAGCAGTTCTTC. The rearrangement joins TRBV7-9 to TRBJ2-1; D possibly corresponds to TRBD2 (6 bases). The V and J ends lost 10 bases and 6 bases respectively, with 13 bases between them. Germline V gene lookup returns CDR1 SEHNR and CDR2 FQNEAQ (reference sequence). This CDR3 has 12 residues. Filled out from reference TRBV7-9 and TRBJ2-1, the complete variable domain reads DTGVSQNPRHKITKRGQNVTFRCDPISEHNRLYWYRQTLGQGPEFLTYFQNEAQLEKSRLLSDRFSAERPKGSFSTLEIQRTEQGDSAMYLCAIPGDPNEQFFGPGTRLTVL.

CDR3 nucleotide sequence: TGTGCCAGCAGCTTCTCTCCCGGTTCGTATGGCTACACCTTC. Translating gives CASSFSPGSYGYTF. The chain links TRBV5-6 to TRBJ1-2, with D uncertain. This CDR3 spans 14 amino acids. Germline CDR1 SGHDT, CDR2 YYEEEE. V dropped 2 bases and J dropped 5 bases, with 13 bases sitting between them.

The chain links TRBV9 to TRBJ2-1, with 7 bases identical to TRBD2. Germline CDR1 SGDLS, CDR2 YYNGEE. The CDR3 totals 15 residues. Trimming cost V 2 bases and J 2 bases; bases outside gene matches: 4. This CDR3 reads CASSVAGVAYNEQFF. For the CDR3, the DNA is TGTGCCAGCAGCGTGGCGGGAGTCGCCTACAATGAGCAGTTCTTC.

V and J are TRBV9 and TRBJ2-7, with TRBD1 matching 7 bases. The CDR3 runs 14 residues. The germline V gene has CDR1 SGDLS and CDR2 YYNGEE. V gave up 0 bases and J gave up 6 bases; unmatched junction bases: 6. CDR3: CASSVEGGNGEQYF. The CDR3 DNA reads as TGTGCCAGCAGCGTAGAAGGGGGCAACGGCGAGCAGTACTTC.